This TCR beta chain came from a study of CD8+ T cells in alopecia areata. Study-level results: Alopecia totalis/universalis scalp especially showed more expanded CD8+ clones than normal scalp.

Treatment described: oral pan-JAK inhibitor, 5-10 mg twice daily. This clone was counted between two and nine times. Its antigen is unknown. Germline V gene lookup returns CDR1 SEHNR and CDR2 FQNEAQ (reference sequence). V dropped 1 base and J dropped 11 bases, with 9 bases sitting between them. The CDR3 covers 11 residues. The authors extracted RNA and reverse transcribed it into cDNA as the sequencing template. The protocol was immunoSEQ multiplex PCR, while the TCRdb copy is restricted to in-frame clones and leaves out a portion. Here the sample spans some 240,000 clones, less than 75% being singletons.

V is TRBV7-9 and J is TRBJ2-7; a weak D match, TRBD1 (6 bases). The input for sequencing was CD4+ T cells sorted from blood, taken at week 4, from a patient treated with tofacitinib. This clonotype originated in a human donor with alopecia areata. The CDR3 DNA reads as TGTGCCAGCAGCTTAGGGGCAGGGGAGTACTTC. Its protein product is CASSLGAGEYF.